These T cell receptor beta chains were read from a single sample in a study of T cell repertoires in cytomegalovirus infection. One entry per CDR3 protein results from TCRdb running MiXCR on the reads. Of some 700,000 distinct CDR3 sequences in the sample, about 30% were seen once. These receptors have no known antigen. The sample in question was cultured PBMCs, obtained from culture after CMV antigen stimulation. These receptors were taken from a human donor in good health (CMV status not recorded). Some clones in this sample may be carry-over from other donors' samples. The CDR3 runs from the conserved cysteine through the conserved F or W. D genes are given only for firm matches. Some rows mark clone size as missing; the rest say once, few, many or name a class of expanded clone.

TRBJ2-7 | TRBV2 | - | - | TGTGCCAGCAGGGTCCTAATGGGCTCCTACGAGCAGTACTTC | CASRVLMGSYEQYF
TRBJ2-7 | TRBV11-2 | - | - | TGTGCCAGCAGCCCCGCCCGAGGCGGGACCTACGAGCAGTACTTC | CASSPARGGTYEQYF
TRBJ2-3 | TRBV11-2 | few | - | TGTGCCAGCAGCTTAGGGACACCTTGGGCAGATACGCAGTATTTT | CASSLGTPWADTQYF
TRBJ2-1 | TRBV7-2 | - | - | TGTGCCAGCAGCTTAGATCGGGGAATCTACAATGAGCAGTTCTTC | CASSLDRGIYNEQFF
TRBJ2-7 | TRBV6-1 | few | - | TGTGCCAGCACCCGCCGGTGGCAGGGTTCCTACGAGCAGTACTTC | CASTRRWQGSYEQYF
TRBJ2-3 | TRBV7-9 | - | - | TGTGCCAGCAGCTTAGATTTGACTTCTCCGTATTTT | CASSLDLTSPYF
TRBJ2-3 | TRBV7-2 | - | TRBD1 | TGTGCCAGCAGCAGAGACCGACAGGGTTCGGATACGCAGTATTTT | CASSRDRQGSDTQYF
TRBJ2-1 | TRBV2 | few | TRBD2 | TGTGCCAGCAGTGAACTACTAGCGGGGGGATTGTCGCAGTTCTTC | CASSELLAGGLSQFF
TRBJ1-6 | TRBV5-6 | - | TRBD1 | TGTGCCAGCAGCAACGGACAGGGCGTTTCACCCCTCCACTTT | CASSNGQGVSPLHF
TRBJ2-7 | TRBV27 | few | TRBD1 | TGTGCCAGCAGTTTCGCGTCGGACAGGGGAGGCGAGCAGTACTTC | CASSFASDRGGEQYF
TRBJ2-5 | TRBV7-2 | - | - | TGTGCCAGCAGCATCTACAGGAATCAAGAGACCCAGTACTTC | CASSIYRNQETQYF